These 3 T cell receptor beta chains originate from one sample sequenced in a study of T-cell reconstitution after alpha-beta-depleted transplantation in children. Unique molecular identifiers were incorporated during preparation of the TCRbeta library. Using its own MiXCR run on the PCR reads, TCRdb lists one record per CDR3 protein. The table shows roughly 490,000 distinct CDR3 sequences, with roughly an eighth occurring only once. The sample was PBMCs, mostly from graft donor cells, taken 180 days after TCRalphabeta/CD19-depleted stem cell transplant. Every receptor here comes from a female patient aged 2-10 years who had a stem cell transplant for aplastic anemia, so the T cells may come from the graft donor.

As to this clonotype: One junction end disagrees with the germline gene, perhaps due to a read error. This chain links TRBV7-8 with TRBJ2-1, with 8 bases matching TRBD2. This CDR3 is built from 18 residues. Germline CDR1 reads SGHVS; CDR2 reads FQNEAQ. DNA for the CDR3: TGTGCCAGCAGCTTAGCGCCCCCGGGGGGGAGCTCCTACAATGACCAGTTCTTC. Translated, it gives CASSLAPPGGSSYNDQFF.

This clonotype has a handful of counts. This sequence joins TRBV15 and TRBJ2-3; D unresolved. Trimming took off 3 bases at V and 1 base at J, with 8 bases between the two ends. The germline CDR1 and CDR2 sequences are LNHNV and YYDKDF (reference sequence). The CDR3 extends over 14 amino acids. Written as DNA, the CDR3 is TGTGCCACCAGCAGGGGTTTTGGCACAGATACGCAGTATTTT. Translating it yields CATSRGFGTDTQYF. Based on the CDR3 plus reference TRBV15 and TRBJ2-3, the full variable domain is DAMVIQNPRYQVTQFGKPVTLSCSQTLNHNVMYWYQQKSSQAPKLLFHYYDKDFNNEADTPDNFQSRRPNTSFCFLDIRSPGLGDTAMYLCATSRGFGTDTQYFGPGTRLTVL.

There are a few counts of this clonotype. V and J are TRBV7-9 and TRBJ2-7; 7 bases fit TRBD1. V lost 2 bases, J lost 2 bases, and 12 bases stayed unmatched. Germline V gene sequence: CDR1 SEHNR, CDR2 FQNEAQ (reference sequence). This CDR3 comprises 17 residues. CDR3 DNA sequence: TGTGCCAGCAGCTTATGGATGGGAACAGGGGCAGCCTACGAGCAGTACTTC. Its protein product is CASSLWMGTGAAYEQYF.